A selection of T cell receptor beta chains follows, all from one sample in a study of identical twins. TCRdb independently ran MiXCR on the 5' RACE reads; one entry per CDR3 protein. In the table there are approximately 500,000 distinct CDR3 sequences, over 12% of which are singletons. Another study also made use of these data, one on yellow fever vaccine responses in identical twins.

The sequencing input was CD4+ T cells sorted from blood. These receptors originate from a woman aged 18-35 years in good health. Each CDR3 is given with its conserved first and last residue. The order of the fields is V gene, clone size, J gene, CDR3 length, D gene, CDR3 protein, CDR3 DNA. The D gene is left open where the match is weak. Clone size appears in some rows only: once, few, many, or a class for an expanded clone.

V gene: TRBV12-5; clone size: NA; J gene: TRBJ2-3; CDR3 length: 18; D gene: NA; CDR3 protein: CASGLPPLEGPRGDTQYF; CDR3 DNA: TGTGCTAGTGGTTTGCCCCCCTTGGAGGGACCCCGGGGAGATACGCAGTATTTT
V gene: TRBV10-3; clone size: few; J gene: TRBJ2-7; CDR3 length: 11; D gene: NA; CDR3 protein: CAISTGHEQYF; CDR3 DNA: TGTGCCATCAGTACAGGGCACGAGCAGTACTTC
V gene: TRBV3-1; clone size: few; J gene: TRBJ2-3; CDR3 length: 15; D gene: TRBD2; CDR3 protein: CASSQPSGNTDTQYF; CDR3 DNA: TGTGCCAGCAGCCAACCTAGCGGGAACACAGATACGCAGTATTTT
V gene: TRBV18; clone size: many; J gene: TRBJ2-1; CDR3 length: 14; D gene: NA; CDR3 protein: CASSPRTGYNEQFF; CDR3 DNA: TGTGCCAGCTCACCAAGGACGGGTTACAATGAGCAGTTCTTC
V gene: TRBV20-1; clone size: few; J gene: TRBJ1-6; CDR3 length: 16; D gene: NA; CDR3 protein: CSARDWLGFDNSPLHF; CDR3 DNA: TGCAGTGCTAGAGATTGGTTAGGTTTCGATAATTCACCCCTCCACTTT
V gene: TRBV24-1; clone size: few; J gene: TRBJ2-5; CDR3 length: 15; D gene: NA; CDR3 protein: CATSDPQGLVETQYF; CDR3 DNA: TGTGCCACCAGTGATCCCCAGGGATTGGTAGAGACCCAGTACTTC
V gene: TRBV5-1; clone size: NA; J gene: TRBJ2-7; CDR3 length: 14; D gene: TRBD1; CDR3 protein: CARMTGYPLYEQYF; CDR3 DNA: TGCGCCAGGATGACAGGGTACCCTCTCTACGAGCAGTACTTC
V gene: TRBV7-7; clone size: few; J gene: TRBJ2-5; CDR3 length: 14; D gene: NA; CDR3 protein: CASSGDTGGQTQYF; CDR3 DNA: TGTGCCAGCAGCGGGGATACAGGTGGACAGACCCAGTACTTC
V gene: TRBV28; clone size: few; J gene: TRBJ2-1; CDR3 length: 16; D gene: NA; CDR3 protein: CASSFEGGTRTNEQFF; CDR3 DNA: TGTGCCAGCAGTTTTGAGGGGGGCACGCGTACCAATGAGCAGTTCTTC
V gene: TRBV28; clone size: once; J gene: TRBJ2-1; CDR3 length: 13; D gene: NA; CDR3 protein: CASRGDFYNEQFF; CDR3 DNA: TGTGCCAGCAGGGGGGACTTTTACAATGAGCAGTTCTTC
V gene: TRBV4-1; clone size: few; J gene: TRBJ2-3; CDR3 length: 18; D gene: TRBD2; CDR3 protein: CASSQEPRGGFRADTQYF; CDR3 DNA: TGCGCCAGCAGCCAAGAACCGCGGGGGGGGTTTCGAGCAGATACGCAGTATTTT
V gene: TRBV27; clone size: few; J gene: TRBJ1-6; CDR3 length: 16; D gene: NA; CDR3 protein: CASSLGSTSYNSPLHF; CDR3 DNA: TGTGCCAGCAGTTTAGGGTCAACCTCCTATAATTCACCCCTCCACTTT
V gene: TRBV12-3/TRBV12-4; clone size: NA; J gene: TRBJ2-5; CDR3 length: 14; D gene: NA; CDR3 protein: CASSPRVGRETQYF; CDR3 DNA: TGTGCCAGCAGTCCCCGGGTAGGCCGAGAGACCCAGTACTTC
V gene: TRBV20-1; clone size: NA; J gene: TRBJ1-1; CDR3 length: 14; D gene: TRBD1; CDR3 protein: CSAPTWTGYTEAFF; CDR3 DNA: TGCAGTGCCCCCACCTGGACAGGGTACACTGAAGCTTTCTTT
V gene: TRBV5-1; clone size: few; J gene: TRBJ2-5; CDR3 length: 16; D gene: TRBD2; CDR3 protein: CASSLATGGFQETQYF; CDR3 DNA: TGCGCCAGCAGCTTGGCAACGGGAGGGTTTCAAGAGACCCAGTACTTC
V gene: TRBV12-3/TRBV12-4; clone size: few; J gene: TRBJ2-3; CDR3 length: 14; D gene: TRBD1; CDR3 protein: CASNKGALADTQYF; CDR3 DNA: TGTGCCAGCAATAAGGGGGCATTGGCAGATACGCAGTATTTT
V gene: TRBV15; clone size: NA; J gene: TRBJ2-1; CDR3 length: 15; D gene: TRBD1; CDR3 protein: CATSRDRGLGNEQFF; CDR3 DNA: TGTGCCACCAGCAGGGACAGGGGGCTGGGCAATGAGCAGTTCTTC
V gene: TRBV20-1; clone size: NA; J gene: TRBJ2-5; CDR3 length: 17; D gene: TRBD1; CDR3 protein: CSARPGTGVILGETQYF; CDR3 DNA: TGCAGTGCTAGGCCCGGGACAGGGGTCATCTTGGGGGAGACCCAGTACTTC
V gene: TRBV2; clone size: few; J gene: TRBJ2-3; CDR3 length: 10; D gene: NA; CDR3 protein: CASSETGQYF; CDR3 DNA: TGTGCCAGCAGTGAAACGGGACAGTATTTT
V gene: TRBV20-1; clone size: NA; J gene: TRBJ2-3; CDR3 length: 15; D gene: TRBD2; CDR3 protein: CSARGSGGATDTQYF; CDR3 DNA: TGCAGTGCTAGAGGGTCCGGGGGGGCCACAGATACGCAGTATTTT
V gene: TRBV7-3; clone size: NA; J gene: TRBJ2-7; CDR3 length: 15; D gene: TRBD1; CDR3 protein: CASSEGQGSFYEQYF; CDR3 DNA: TGTGCCAGCAGCGAGGGACAGGGGTCCTTCTACGAGCAGTACTTC
V gene: TRBV4-1; clone size: few; J gene: TRBJ1-6; CDR3 length: 14; D gene: NA; CDR3 protein: CASSQGQGNSPLHF; CDR3 DNA: TGCGCCAGCAGCCAAGGGCAGGGGAATTCACCCCTCCACTTT
V gene: TRBV12-3/TRBV12-4; clone size: NA; J gene: TRBJ1-3; CDR3 length: 16; D gene: TRBD1; CDR3 protein: CASSTQQGAPGNTIYF; CDR3 DNA: TGTGCCAGCAGTACACAACAGGGGGCGCCAGGAAACACCATATATTTT